The 24 T cell receptor beta chains presented below share a single source sample, sequenced in a study of T cell repertoires in cytomegalovirus infection. Antigens of these TCRs are unknown. Each CDR3 protein is one row after TCRdb ran MiXCR on the reads. The sample has some 920,000 distinct CDR3 sequences; around 29% are singletons. Sequences were derived from cultured CD8+ T cells from PBMCs, sampled from culture after CMV antigen stimulation. The receptors derive from a human donor in good health (CMV status not recorded). Some clones in this sample may be carry-over from other donors' samples.

This clonotype appeared many times. The V call is TRBV7-2, the J call TRBJ2-1; tentative D call: TRBD1 (6 bases). The germline gives CDR1 SGHTA, CDR2 FQGNSA. V gave up 5 bases and J gave up 6 bases, with 17 bases separating them. The CDR3 loop spans 15 amino acids. DNA for the CDR3: TGTGCCAGCAGCCCCGGGACACCGGCAGGCAATGAGCAGTTCTTC. Amino acids: CASSPGTPAGNEQFF. The whole variable domain, filled in from reference TRBV7-2 and TRBJ2-1, reads GAGVSQSPSNKVTEKGKDVELRCDPISGHTALYWYRQSLGQGLEFLIYFQGNSAPDKSGLPSDRFSAERTGGSVSTLTIQRTQQEDSAVYLCASSPGTPAGNEQFFGPGTRLTVL.

This clonotype has only a few counts. The chain uses TRBV7-9 and TRBJ2-7; D possibly corresponds to TRBD1 (7 bases). V dropped 4 bases and J dropped 3 bases, with 31 bases sitting between them. CDR3 length: 20 residues. Per the germline V gene, CDR1 is SEHNR and CDR2 is FQNEAQ (reference sequence). This CDR3 is CASSSTLSSRDSSGVYEQYF. CDR3 DNA: TGTGCCAGCAGCTCGACCCTATCGTCCCGGGACAGTTCGGGGGTCTACGAGCAGTACTTC.

At least ten counts were recorded for this clonotype. This sequence joins TRBV12-5 and TRBJ2-1; 7 bases agree with TRBD1. Germline V gene sequence: CDR1 LGHNT, CDR2 FRNRAP. CDR3 length: 15 amino acids. The junction had 9 bases not matched to a gene; V was cut back by 3 bases and J by 7 bases. The CDR3 loop is CASGLPPTGRNEQFF. The CDR3 DNA reads TGTGCTAGTGGTTTACCCCCGACAGGGCGAAATGAGCAGTTCTTC.

This rearrangement joins TRBV7-9 to TRBJ1-1; the match to TRBD1 covers 11 bases. Looked up from germline, CDR1 is SEHNR and CDR2 is FQNEAQ (reference sequence). CDR3 size: 18 residues. J gave up 4 bases and V 1 base, and 11 bases lay outside the gene matches. The chain's CDR3 is CASSLEYRDRGLGTEAFF. CDR3 nucleotides: TGTGCCAGCAGCTTAGAGTATCGGGACAGGGGGTTGGGCACTGAAGCTTTCTTT.

The rearrangement joins TRBV20-1 to TRBJ1-5; D is perhaps TRBD1 (5 bases). CDR3 length equals 15 residues. Germline CDR1 and CDR2: DFQATT and SNEGSKA (reference sequence). Trimming removed 6 bases at V and 3 bases at J, with 18 bases between. The CDR3 loop is CSAPKPDSLNQPQHF. The CDR3 DNA reads TGCAGTGCCCCTAAACCCGACAGTCTCAATCAGCCCCAGCATTTT.

The V gene is TRBV4-2, the J gene TRBJ1-1, with a weak D call TRBD1 (6 bases). The CDR3 is 15 amino acids. Germline V gives CDR1 LGHNA, CDR2 YNFKEQ. V was clipped by 0 bases and J by 4 bases, with 12 bases between them. DNA for the CDR3: TGTGCCAGCAGCCAAGATCTGGGCAGGGGCACTGAAGCTTTCTTT. This encodes CASSQDLGRGTEAFF.

The CDR3: CASSQGSHNEQFF. The CDR3 DNA sequence: TGCGCCAGCAGCCAGGGGTCCCACAATGAGCAGTTCTTC. This chain connects TRBV4-1 to TRBJ2-1; D unresolved. CDR1 and CDR2 (germline): MGHRA, YSYEKL. The CDR3 runs 13 residues. Trimming shortened V by 3 bases and J by 5 bases, and 8 bases separated the two germline ends.

This clonotype was counted only a few times. The chain uses TRBV2 and TRBJ1-5; D remains unclear. V was pared by 1 base and J by 4 bases, with 14 bases between. Germline assignment: CDR1 SNHLY and CDR2 FYNNEI. The CDR3 extends over 16 amino acids. CDR3 coding DNA: TGTGCCAGCAGTGAAGGGGTCGGGCCTCTAAATCAGCCCCAGCATTTT. Amino acids: CASSEGVGPLNQPQHF.

This clonotype has a count of ten or more. The chain uses TRBV28 and TRBJ2-5, with 7 bases fitting TRBD2. Germline V gives CDR1 MDHEN, CDR2 SYDVKM. V shed 7 bases and J 3 bases; nucleotides not matched to a gene: 11. The CDR3 runs to 15 residues. Written as DNA, the CDR3 is TGTGCCAGCACGGGAGCGGGGTCTTTCAAAGAGACCCAGTACTTC. Its protein product is CASTGAGSFKETQYF.

CDR3 residues: CASSRSETGTDGYTF. The CDR3, as DNA: TGCGCCAGCAGCCGCTCCGAGACAGGGACTGATGGCTACACCTTC. This chain joins TRBV4-1 and TRBJ1-2, with 7 nucleotides matching TRBD1. Germline V CDR1 and CDR2: MGHRA, YSYEKL. The J segment lost 6 bases and the V segment lost 4 bases, leaving 11 bases of the junction unmatched. This CDR3 is built from 15 residues.

The chain carries TRBV27 and TRBJ2-3; no clear D. The length of the CDR3 is 13 residues. The germline CDR1 and CDR2 sequences are MNHEY and SMNVEV (reference sequence). Trimming cost V 7 bases and J 1 base, with 9 bases left between them. CDR3 coding DNA: TGTGCCAGCACTGTCCCCGGCACAGATACGCAGTATTTT. The encoded protein is CASTVPGTDTQYF.

V gene TRBV7-9 combines with J gene TRBJ2-5, with 7 bases aligning to TRBD2. The CDR3 contains 14 residues. Trimming at V came to 2 bases and at J to 2 bases, leaving 2 bases not matched to a gene. Germline V gene lookup returns CDR1 SEHNR and CDR2 FQNEAQ (reference sequence). CDR3 region: CASSLSGVQETQYF. The CDR3 DNA reads TGTGCCAGCAGCTTAAGCGGGGTGCAAGAGACCCAGTACTTC.

The chain recombines TRBV19 with TRBJ1-2; the D is unclear. Germline V gene lookup returns CDR1 LNHDA and CDR2 SQIVND (reference sequence). V shed 3 bases and J shed 4 bases, with 6 bases lying between them. This CDR3 region has 12 residues. Written as DNA, the CDR3 is TGTGCCAGTAGTATGGACCCCTATGGCTACACCTTC. The encoded protein is CASSMDPYGYTF.

This clonotype was seen a handful of times. The chain recombines TRBV7-9 with TRBJ2-1; 11 bases map to TRBD2. The CDR3 contains 13 residues. Germline V gene sequence: CDR1 SEHNR, CDR2 FQNEAQ (reference sequence). Germline trimming cut 5 bases from V and 10 bases from J; bases unmatched to any gene: 4. The chain's CDR3 is CASSERLAGEQFF. CDR3 in DNA: TGTGCCAGCAGCGAGCGACTAGCGGGGGAGCAGTTCTTC.

V and J are TRBV27 and TRBJ1-4, with TRBD1 identical over 7 bases. Germline V gene data show CDR1 as MNHEY and CDR2 as SMNVEV (reference sequence). The CDR3 runs 17 residues. V dropped 6 bases and J dropped 6; count of bases not matched to a gene: 16. CDR3 bases: TGTGCCAGCAGATTTGGGACAGTCGGGTTGAAGGATGAAAAACTGTTTTTT. Translated, it gives CASRFGTVGLKDEKLFF.

Of note for this clonotype: At one end the junction does not follow the germline gene, possibly because of a read error. The chain uses TRBV7-6 and TRBJ2-7; 8 bases align to TRBD2. The CDR3 loop spans 12 amino acids. Germline CDR1 is SGHVS and CDR2 is FNYEAQ. The CDR3: CANSPGGTVGDF. CDR3 DNA: TGTGCCAACAGCCCGGGGGGGACGGTTGGGGACTTC.

This clonotype came up a few times. The rearrangement joins TRBV19 to TRBJ2-3, with D uncertain. The CDR3 totals 17 residues. Trimming left V 4 bases short and J 1 base short, with 18 bases between. Germline CDR1 LNHDA, CDR2 SQIVND (reference sequence). In nucleotides, the CDR3 is TGTGCCAGTAGTACCCGCTCTCGGACCCGTGGCACAGATACGCAGTATTTT. Its protein is CASSTRSRTRGTDTQYF.

This chain joins TRBV6-5 and TRBJ2-5, with TRBD1 matching 7 bases. The CDR3 consists of 16 residues. Germline-derived CDR1 and CDR2 are MNHEY and SVGAGI. V lost 2 bases to trimming and J lost 2 bases; unmatched junction nucleotides: 8. In DNA, the CDR3 is TGTGCCAGCAGTTACAAGAGGGGGCGAGGGCAAGAGACCCAGTACTTC. This sequence encodes CASSYKRGRGQETQYF.

This chain joins TRBV6-2 or TRBV6-3 and TRBJ2-1; D may be TRBD2 (5 bases). The CDR3 is 16 amino acids. The V gene's germline CDR1 is MNHEY and CDR2 SVGEGT. Trimming stripped 6 bases from V and 4 bases from J, with 19 bases between. The CDR3 nucleotides are TGTGCCAGCAGAGATAGGACTGCTGGCAGATACAATGAGCAGTTCTTC. Translated, it gives CASRDRTAGRYNEQFF.

The rearrangement joins TRBV10-1 to TRBJ1-1; the D gene is possibly TRBD1 (6 bases). The V and J ends lost 6 bases and 3 bases respectively, with 14 bases between them. The CDR3 length is 14 residues. Per germline, CDR1 WNHNN and CDR2 SYGVQD (reference sequence). The CDR3 is CASSVQGSHTEAFF. The CDR3, as DNA: TGCGCCAGCAGCGTACAGGGATCGCACACTGAAGCTTTCTTT.

This chain connects TRBV7-6 to TRBJ2-3, with D possibly matching TRBD2 (6 bases). The CDR3 loop spans 17 amino acids. CDR1 and CDR2 (germline): SGHVS, FNYEAQ. The V end was cut by 0 bases, the J end by 1 base, with 14 bases between. The DNA of the CDR3 is TGTGCCAGCAGCTTAGCTGGGGGGATATCGGGCACAGATACGCAGTATTTT. Residues: CASSLAGGISGTDTQYF. Together with reference TRBV7-6 and TRBJ2-3, the CDR3 gives the full variable domain: GAGVSQSPRYKVTKRGQDVALRCDPISGHVSLYWYRQALGQGPEFLTYFNYEAQQDKSGLPNDRFSAERPEGSISTLTIQRTEQRDSAMYRCASSLAGGISGTDTQYFGPGTRLTVL.

This clonotype came up a few times. The chain links TRBV29-1 to TRBJ1-2; the D gene is possibly TRBD1 (5 bases). V lost 3 bases and J 2 bases, leaving 16 bases between the germline ends. The germline gives CDR1 SQVTM, CDR2 ANQGSEA. The CDR3 runs 15 residues. The CDR3 region has the DNA TGCAGCGTTGAGGGGGAGGAGGGTTTAAACTATGGCTACACCTTC. Protein: CSVEGEEGLNYGYTF.

The chain joins TRBV2 to TRBJ1-2; no definite D call. Germline-derived CDR1 and CDR2 are SNHLY and FYNNEI. This CDR3 is built from 13 residues. V was cut by 2 bases and J by 4 bases, with 8 bases left in between. CDR3 residues: CASSEKGGYGYTF. The DNA for the CDR3 is TGTGCCAGCAGTGAAAAGGGCGGCTATGGCTACACCTTC.

V gene TRBV3-1 combines with J gene TRBJ2-3; D is unresolved. Germline CDR1 reads LGHDT; CDR2 reads YNNKEL (reference sequence). The V end was cut by 0 bases, the J end by 6 bases, with 10 bases between. This CDR3 region has 14 residues. The CDR3 spells CASSQEWGWDTQYF. The CDR3 nucleotides read TGTGCCAGCAGCCAAGAATGGGGTTGGGATACGCAGTATTTT.